The T cell receptor (beta chain) under discussion was sequenced for a study of blood T cell repertoires in COVID-19. About the research overall: Spain, Italy and the United States supplied samples that represented acute and convalescent COVID-19.

One Seattle source followed patients from active infection through their disease course. Assay: immunoSEQ multiplex PCR; the TCRdb copy retains only in-frame clones and omits some. This table holds approximately 180,000 clones, 75% to 85% found once. Sample: peripheral blood. The sequence came from a woman of 80 years or more with COVID-19, enrolled during active disease.

As DNA, the CDR3 is TGTGCCAGCAGCTCCGGGACAGATTCCCTTTACGAGCAGTACTTC. Translation gives CASSSGTDSLYEQYF. V usage is TRBV7-9 and J usage is TRBJ2-7, with TRBD1 identical over 7 bases. V was pared by 4 bases and J by 4 bases, with 10 bases of the junction left unmatched. CDR1 is SEHNR, CDR2 FQNEAQ, per germline (reference sequence). The CDR3 length is 15 residues.